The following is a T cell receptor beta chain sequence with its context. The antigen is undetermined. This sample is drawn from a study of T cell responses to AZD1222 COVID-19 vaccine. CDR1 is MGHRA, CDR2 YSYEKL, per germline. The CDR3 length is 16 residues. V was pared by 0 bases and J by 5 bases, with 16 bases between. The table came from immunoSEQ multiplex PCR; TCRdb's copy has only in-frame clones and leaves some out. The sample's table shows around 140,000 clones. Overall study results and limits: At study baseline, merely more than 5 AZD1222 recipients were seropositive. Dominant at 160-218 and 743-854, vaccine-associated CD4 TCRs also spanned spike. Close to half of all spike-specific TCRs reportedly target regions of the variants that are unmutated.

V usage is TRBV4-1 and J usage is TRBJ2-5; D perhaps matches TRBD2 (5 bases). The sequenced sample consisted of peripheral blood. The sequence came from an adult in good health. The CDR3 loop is CASSQDPRKGSETQYF. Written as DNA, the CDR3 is TGCGCCAGCAGCCAAGATCCCAGAAAAGGGAGTGAGACCCAGTACTTC.